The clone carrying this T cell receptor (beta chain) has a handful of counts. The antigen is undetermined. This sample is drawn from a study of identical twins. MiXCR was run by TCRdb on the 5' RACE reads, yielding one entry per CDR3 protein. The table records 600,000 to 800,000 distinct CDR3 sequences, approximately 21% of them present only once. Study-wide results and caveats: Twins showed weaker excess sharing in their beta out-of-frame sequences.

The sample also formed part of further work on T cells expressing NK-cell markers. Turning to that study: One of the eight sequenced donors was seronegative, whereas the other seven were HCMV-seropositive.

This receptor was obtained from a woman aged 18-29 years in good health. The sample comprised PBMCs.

CDR3 coding DNA: TGTGCCAGCAGCTTAGCTCGGCGGGGGGGAGAGACCCAGTACTTC. Translation: CASSLARRGGETQYF. The chain employs TRBV7-2 and TRBJ2-5; TRBD2 agrees at 9 bases. CDR1 and CDR2 from the germline V gene are SGHTA and FQGNSA. This CDR3 spans 15 amino acids. The junction had 3 bases not matched to a gene; V was cut back by 0 bases and J by 4 bases.